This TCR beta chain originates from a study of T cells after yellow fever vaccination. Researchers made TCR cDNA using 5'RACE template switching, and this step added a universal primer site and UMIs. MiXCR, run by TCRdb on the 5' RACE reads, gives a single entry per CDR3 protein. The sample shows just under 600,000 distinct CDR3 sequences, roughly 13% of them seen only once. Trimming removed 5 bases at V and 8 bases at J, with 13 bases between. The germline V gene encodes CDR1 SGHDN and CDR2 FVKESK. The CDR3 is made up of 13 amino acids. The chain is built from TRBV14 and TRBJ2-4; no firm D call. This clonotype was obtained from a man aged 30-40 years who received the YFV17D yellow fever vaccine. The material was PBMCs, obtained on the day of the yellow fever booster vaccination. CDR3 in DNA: TGTGCCAGCAGCTCCCATCCCCGGGACATTCAGTACTTC. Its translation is CASSSHPRDIQYF.